Included here is one TCR beta chain sequence, with context. What it recognizes is unknown. Assay used: immunoSEQ multiplex PCR; TCRdb lists only in-frame clones, some missing. Altogether fewer than 90,000 clones are present, approximately 90% being singletons, with the ten largest covering 1.3%. The data derive from a study of OX40 agonist ivuxolimab in advanced cancers. Across the whole study: Patients got intravenous ivuxolimab at 0.01 to 10 mg/kg every 2 weeks. Prior checkpoint blockade (anti-PD-1, anti-PD-L1 or anti-CTLA-4) was permitted; around 39% had it. Study findings and constraints: Fewer expanded clones were found on average in CD4+ than in CD8+ T cells.

Germline lookup yields CDR1 LNHNV and CDR2 YYDKDF (reference sequence). The CDR3 runs 16 residues. V trimming: 2 bases; J trimming: 3 bases; junction bases outside the gene matches: 6. If patients had autoimmune disease history or systemic immunosuppression, they were excluded. This material consisted of CD4+ or CD8+ T cells sorted from blood, taken in a trial of the OX40 agonist ivuxolimab. The chain employs TRBV15 and TRBJ1-2, with 10 bases fitting TRBD1. The sequence was collected from an adult with an advanced solid tumor such as melanoma, head and neck, liver or kidney cancer. The DNA for the CDR3 is TGTGCCACCAGCAGAACGAGCGGACAGGGGGACTATGGCTACACCTTC. Encoded protein: CATSRTSGQGDYGYTF.